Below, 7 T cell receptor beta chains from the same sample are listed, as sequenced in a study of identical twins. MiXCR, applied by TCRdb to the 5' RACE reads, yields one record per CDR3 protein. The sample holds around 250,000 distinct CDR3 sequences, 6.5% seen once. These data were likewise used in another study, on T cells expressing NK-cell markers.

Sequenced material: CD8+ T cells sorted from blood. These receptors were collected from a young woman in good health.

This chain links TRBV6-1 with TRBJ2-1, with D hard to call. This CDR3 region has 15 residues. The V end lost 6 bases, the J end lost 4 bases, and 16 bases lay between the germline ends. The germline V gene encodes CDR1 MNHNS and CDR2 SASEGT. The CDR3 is CASRIAPPTYNEQFF. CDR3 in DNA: TGTGCCAGCAGAATAGCCCCACCGACTTACAATGAGCAGTTCTTC.

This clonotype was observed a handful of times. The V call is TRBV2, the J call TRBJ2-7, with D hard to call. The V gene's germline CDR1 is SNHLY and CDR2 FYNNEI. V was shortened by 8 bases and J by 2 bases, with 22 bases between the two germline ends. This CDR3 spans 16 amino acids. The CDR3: CASLLSLEAGAYEQYF. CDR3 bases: TGTGCCAGCTTACTCTCCTTAGAAGCTGGGGCCTACGAGCAGTACTTC.

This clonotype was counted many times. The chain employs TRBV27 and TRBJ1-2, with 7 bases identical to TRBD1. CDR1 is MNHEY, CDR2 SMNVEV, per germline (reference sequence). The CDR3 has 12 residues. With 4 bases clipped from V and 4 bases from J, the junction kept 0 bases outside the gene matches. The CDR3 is CASSSGGYGYTF. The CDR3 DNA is TGTGCCAGCAGTTCAGGGGGCTATGGCTACACCTTC.

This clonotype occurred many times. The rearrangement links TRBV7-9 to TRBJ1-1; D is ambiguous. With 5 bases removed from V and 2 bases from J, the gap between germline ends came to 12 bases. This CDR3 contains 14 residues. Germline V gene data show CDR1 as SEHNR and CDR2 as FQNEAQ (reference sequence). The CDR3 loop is CASSPLKGNTEAFF. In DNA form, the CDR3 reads TGTGCCAGCAGCCCCCTTAAGGGCAACACTGAAGCTTTCTTT.

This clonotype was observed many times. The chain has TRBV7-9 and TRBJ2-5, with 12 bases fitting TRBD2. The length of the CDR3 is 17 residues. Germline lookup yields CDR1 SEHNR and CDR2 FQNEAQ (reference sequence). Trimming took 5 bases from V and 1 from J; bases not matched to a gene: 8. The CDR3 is CASSKPGLAGAQETQYF. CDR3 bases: TGTGCCAGCAGCAAACCGGGACTAGCGGGTGCCCAAGAGACCCAGTACTTC.

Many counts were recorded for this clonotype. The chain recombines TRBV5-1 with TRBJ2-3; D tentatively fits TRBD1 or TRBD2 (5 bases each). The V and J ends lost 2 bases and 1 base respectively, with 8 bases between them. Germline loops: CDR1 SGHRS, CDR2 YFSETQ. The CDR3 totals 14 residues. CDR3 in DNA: TGCGCCAGCAGCTTTCTGGGGGGCACAGATACGCAGTATTTT. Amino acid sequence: CASSFLGGTDTQYF.

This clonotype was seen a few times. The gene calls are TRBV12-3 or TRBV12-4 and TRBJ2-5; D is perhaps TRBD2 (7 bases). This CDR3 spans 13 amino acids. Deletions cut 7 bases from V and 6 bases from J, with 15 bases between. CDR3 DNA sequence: TGTGCCAGCACCCCGGGGGGCCTAAAGACCCAGTACTTC. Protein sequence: CASTPGGLKTQYF.